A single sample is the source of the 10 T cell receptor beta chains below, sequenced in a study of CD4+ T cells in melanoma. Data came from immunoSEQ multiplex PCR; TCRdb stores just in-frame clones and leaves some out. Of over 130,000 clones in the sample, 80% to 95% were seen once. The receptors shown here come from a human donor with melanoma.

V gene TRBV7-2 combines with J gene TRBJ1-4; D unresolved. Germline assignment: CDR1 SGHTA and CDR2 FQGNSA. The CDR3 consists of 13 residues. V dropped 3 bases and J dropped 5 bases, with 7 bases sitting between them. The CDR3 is CASSFDQNEKLFF. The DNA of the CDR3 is TGTGCCAGCAGCTTCGACCAAAATGAAAAACTGTTTTTT.

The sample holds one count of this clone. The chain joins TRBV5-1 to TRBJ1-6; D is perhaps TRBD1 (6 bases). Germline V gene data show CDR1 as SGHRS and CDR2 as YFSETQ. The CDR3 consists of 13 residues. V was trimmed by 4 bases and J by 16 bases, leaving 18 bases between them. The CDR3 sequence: CASSLGTGAPLHF. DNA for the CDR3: TGCGCCAGCAGCCTTGGTACGGGGGCCCCTCTCCACTTT.

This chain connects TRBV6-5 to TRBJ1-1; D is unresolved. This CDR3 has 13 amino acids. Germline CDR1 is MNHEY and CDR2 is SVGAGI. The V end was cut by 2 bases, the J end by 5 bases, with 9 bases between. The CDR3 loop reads CASSYRVGTEAFF. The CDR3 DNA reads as TGTGCCAGCAGTTACCGGGTTGGTACTGAAGCTTTCTTT.

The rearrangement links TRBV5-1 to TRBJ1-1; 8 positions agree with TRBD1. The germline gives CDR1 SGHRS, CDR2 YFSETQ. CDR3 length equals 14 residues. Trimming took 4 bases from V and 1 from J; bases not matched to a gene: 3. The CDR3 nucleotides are TGCGCCAGCAGCCGAGGGACAGGGAACACTGAAGCTTTCTTT. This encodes CASSRGTGNTEAFF.

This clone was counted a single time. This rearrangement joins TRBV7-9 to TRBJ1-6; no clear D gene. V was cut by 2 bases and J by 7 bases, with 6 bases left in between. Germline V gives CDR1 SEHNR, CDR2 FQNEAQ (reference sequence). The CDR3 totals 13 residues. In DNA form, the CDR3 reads TGTGCCAGCAGCTTACGAGGGAATTCACCCCTCCACTTT. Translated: CASSLRGNSPLHF.

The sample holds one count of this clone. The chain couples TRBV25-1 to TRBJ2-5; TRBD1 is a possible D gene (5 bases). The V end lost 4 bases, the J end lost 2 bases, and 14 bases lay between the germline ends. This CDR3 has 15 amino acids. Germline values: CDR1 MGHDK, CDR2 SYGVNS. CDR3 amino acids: CASSVPDSLQETQYF. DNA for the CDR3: TGTGCCAGCAGTGTACCCGACAGCTTACAAGAGACCCAGTACTTC.

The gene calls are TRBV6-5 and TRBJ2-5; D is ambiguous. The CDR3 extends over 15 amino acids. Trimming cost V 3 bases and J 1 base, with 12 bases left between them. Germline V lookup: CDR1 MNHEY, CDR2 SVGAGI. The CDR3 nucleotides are TGTGCCAGCAGTTATCAGTTCGGCGGCCAAGAGACCCAGTACTTC. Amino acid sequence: CASSYQFGGQETQYF.

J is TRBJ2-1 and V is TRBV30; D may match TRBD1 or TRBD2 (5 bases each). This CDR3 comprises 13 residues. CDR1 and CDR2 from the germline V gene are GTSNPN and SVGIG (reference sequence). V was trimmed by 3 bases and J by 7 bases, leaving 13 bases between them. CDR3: CAWSEGTSNEQFF. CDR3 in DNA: TGTGCCTGGAGCGAAGGGACCTCAAATGAGCAGTTCTTC.

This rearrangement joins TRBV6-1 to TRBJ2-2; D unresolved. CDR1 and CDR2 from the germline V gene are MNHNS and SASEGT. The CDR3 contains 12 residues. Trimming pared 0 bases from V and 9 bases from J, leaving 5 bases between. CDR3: CASSEARRELFF. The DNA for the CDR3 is TGTGCCAGCAGTGAAGCGCGGCGGGAGCTGTTTTTT.

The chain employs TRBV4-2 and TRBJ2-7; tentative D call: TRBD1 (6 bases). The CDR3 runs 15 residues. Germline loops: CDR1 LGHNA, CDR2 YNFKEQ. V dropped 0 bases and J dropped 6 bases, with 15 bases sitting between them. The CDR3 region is CASSQEGQIRAEQYF. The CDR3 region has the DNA TGTGCCAGCAGCCAAGAAGGACAGATCAGGGCCGAGCAGTACTTC.